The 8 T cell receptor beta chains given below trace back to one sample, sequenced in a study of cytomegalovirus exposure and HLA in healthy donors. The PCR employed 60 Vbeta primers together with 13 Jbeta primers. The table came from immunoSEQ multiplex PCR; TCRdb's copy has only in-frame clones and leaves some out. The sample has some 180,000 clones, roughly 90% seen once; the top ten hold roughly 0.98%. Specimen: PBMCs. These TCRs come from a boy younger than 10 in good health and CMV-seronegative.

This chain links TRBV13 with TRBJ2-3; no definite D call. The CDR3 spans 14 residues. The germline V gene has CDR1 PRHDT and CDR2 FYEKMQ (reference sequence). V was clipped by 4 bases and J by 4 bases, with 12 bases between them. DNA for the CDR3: TGTGCCAGCAGCTCCCCCCTATCCCCAGATACGCAGTATTTT. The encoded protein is CASSSPLSPDTQYF.

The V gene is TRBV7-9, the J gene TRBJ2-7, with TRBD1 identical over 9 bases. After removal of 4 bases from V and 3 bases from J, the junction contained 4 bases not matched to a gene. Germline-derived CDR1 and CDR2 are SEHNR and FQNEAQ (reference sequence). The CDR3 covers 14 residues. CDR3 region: CASSSWDRDYEQYF. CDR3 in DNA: TGTGCCAGCAGCTCCTGGGACAGGGACTACGAGCAGTACTTC.

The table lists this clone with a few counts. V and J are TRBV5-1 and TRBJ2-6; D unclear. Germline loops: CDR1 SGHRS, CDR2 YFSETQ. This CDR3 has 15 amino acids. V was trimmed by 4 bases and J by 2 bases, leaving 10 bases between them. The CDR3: CASSPGLAGANVLTF. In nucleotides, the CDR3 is TGCGCCAGCAGCCCTGGGCTGGCTGGGGCCAACGTCCTGACTTTC.

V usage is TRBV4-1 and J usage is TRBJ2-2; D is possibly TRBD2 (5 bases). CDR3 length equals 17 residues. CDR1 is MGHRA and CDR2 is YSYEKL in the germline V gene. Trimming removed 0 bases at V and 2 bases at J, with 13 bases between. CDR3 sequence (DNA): TGCGCCAGCAGCCAAGAAGGAAGCGGACCAAACACCGGGGAGCTGTTTTTT. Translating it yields CASSQEGSGPNTGELFF.

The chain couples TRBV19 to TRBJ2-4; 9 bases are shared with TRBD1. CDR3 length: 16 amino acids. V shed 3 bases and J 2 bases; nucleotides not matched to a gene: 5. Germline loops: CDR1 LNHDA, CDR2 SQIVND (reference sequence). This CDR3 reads CASSMGQGQPKNIQYF. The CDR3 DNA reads TGTGCCAGTAGTATGGGACAGGGACAGCCCAAAAACATTCAGTACTTC.

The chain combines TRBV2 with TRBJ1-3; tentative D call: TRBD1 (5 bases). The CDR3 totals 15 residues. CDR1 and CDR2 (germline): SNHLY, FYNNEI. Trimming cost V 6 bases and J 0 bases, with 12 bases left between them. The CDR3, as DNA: TGTGCCAGCAGGCCCGACAGCTTCTCTGGAAACACCATATATTTT. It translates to CASRPDSFSGNTIYF.

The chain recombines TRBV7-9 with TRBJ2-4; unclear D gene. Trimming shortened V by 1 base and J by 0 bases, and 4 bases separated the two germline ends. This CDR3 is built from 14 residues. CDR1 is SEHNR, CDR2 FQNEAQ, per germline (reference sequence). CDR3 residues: CASSLGEAKNIQYF. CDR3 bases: TGTGCCAGCAGCTTAGGAGAAGCCAAAAACATTCAGTACTTC.

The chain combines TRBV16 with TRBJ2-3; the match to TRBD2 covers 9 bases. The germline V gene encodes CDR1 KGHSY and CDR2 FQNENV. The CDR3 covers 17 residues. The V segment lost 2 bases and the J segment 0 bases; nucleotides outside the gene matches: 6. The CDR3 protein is CASSQAGGPASTDTQYF. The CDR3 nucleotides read TGTGCCAGCAGCCAAGCGGGAGGGCCCGCAAGCACAGATACGCAGTATTTT.